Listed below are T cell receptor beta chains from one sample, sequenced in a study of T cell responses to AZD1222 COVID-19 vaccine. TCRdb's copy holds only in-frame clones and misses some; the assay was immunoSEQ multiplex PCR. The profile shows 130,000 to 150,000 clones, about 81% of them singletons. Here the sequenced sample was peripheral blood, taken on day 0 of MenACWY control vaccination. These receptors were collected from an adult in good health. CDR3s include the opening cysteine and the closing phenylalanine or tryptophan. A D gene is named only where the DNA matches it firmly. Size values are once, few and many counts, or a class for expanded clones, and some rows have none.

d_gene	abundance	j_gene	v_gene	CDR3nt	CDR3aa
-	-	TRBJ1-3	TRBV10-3	TGTGCCATCAGTGAAAAATCGACAGGCTCTGGAAACACCATATATTTT	CAISEKSTGSGNTIYF
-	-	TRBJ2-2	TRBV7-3	TGTGCCAGCAGCCAAAGGGTTGGGGGTAGTACCGGGGAGCTGTTTTTT	CASSQRVGGSTGELFF
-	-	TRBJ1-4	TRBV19	TGTGCCAGTAGTCCTCAGGGAAAAGAAAAACTGTTTTTT	CASSPQGKEKLFF
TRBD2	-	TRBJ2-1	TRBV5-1	TGCGCCAGTCAGCAGCGGGGGGCCTACAATGAGCAGTTCTTC	CASQQRGAYNEQFF
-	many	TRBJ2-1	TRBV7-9	TGTGCCAGCAGCTTTCGACAGTACAATGAGCAGTTCTTC	CASSFRQYNEQFF
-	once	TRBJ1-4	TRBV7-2	TGTGCCAGCAGCTTAAATCGGGGACGGGAAAAACTGTTTTTT	CASSLNRGREKLFF
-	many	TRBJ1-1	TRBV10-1	TGCGCCAGCAGTGAAGCCGGACCCCAAATAGCTTTCTTT	CASSEAGPQIAFF
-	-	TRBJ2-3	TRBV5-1	TGCGCCAGCAGCTTGAGGCAGAGCACAGATACGCAGTATTTT	CASSLRQSTDTQYF
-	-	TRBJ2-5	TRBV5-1	TGCGCCAGCAGCTTCGTGATTCAAAAAGAGACCCAGTACTTC	CASSFVIQKETQYF
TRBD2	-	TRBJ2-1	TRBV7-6	TGTGCCAGCAGCTCAGACCTCGGGGGGGGATACAATGAGCAGTTCTTC	CASSSDLGGGYNEQFF
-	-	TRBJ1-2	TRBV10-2	TGCGCCAGCAGTGAGTCTGGGAACTATGGCTACACCTTC	CASSESGNYGYTF
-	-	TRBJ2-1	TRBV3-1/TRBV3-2	TGTGCCAGCAGCCGGGCAGGGGAGCAGTTCTTC	CASSRAGEQFF
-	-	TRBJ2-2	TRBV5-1	TGCGCCAGCAGCTCGGATTTCCCGGGGCGCACCGGGGAGCTGTTTTTT	CASSSDFPGRTGELFF
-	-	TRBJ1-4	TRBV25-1	TGTGCCAGCAGTGAAACGATTTGGGTTGGAGCGGAAAAACTGTTTTTT	CASSETIWVGAEKLFF
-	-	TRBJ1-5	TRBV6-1	TGTGCCAGCAGCCCTTATAGCAATCAGCCCCAGCATTTT	CASSPYSNQPQHF
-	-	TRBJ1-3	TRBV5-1	TGCGCCAGCAGCTTAGAGGGACTCTCTGGAAACACCATATATTTT	CASSLEGLSGNTIYF
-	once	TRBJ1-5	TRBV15	TGTGCCACCAGCAGAGATAAAGGGGCTGGTCAGCCCCAGCATTTT	CATSRDKGAGQPQHF
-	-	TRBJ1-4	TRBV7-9	TGTGCCAGCAGCATACAGACAGGAAATGAAAAACTGTTTTTT	CASSIQTGNEKLFF
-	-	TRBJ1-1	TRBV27	TGTGCCAGCAGTTCCCCCGCAGGGCGGGTCACTGAAGCTTTCTTT	CASSSPAGRVTEAFF
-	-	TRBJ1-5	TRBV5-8	TGTGCCAGCAGCCACCCCGGCCAGCCCCAGCATTTT	CASSHPGQPQHF
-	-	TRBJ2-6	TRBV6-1	TGTGCCAGCAGTGATTCGCGACGGTTCTCTGGGGCCAACGTCCTGACTTTC	CASSDSRRFSGANVLTF
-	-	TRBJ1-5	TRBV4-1	TGCGCCAGCAGCCTAGTGGCAGGGGGCAATCAGCCCCAGCATTTT	CASSLVAGGNQPQHF
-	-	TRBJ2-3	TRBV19	TGTGCCAGTAGTATAGACCCTTCAGGGGTCCTCACAGATACGCAGTATTTT	CASSIDPSGVLTDTQYF
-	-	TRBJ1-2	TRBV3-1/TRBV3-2	TGTGCCAGCAGCCTCTACACAAAAAGACACGAGAGTAAACATGGCTACACCTTC	CASSLYTKRHESKHGYTF
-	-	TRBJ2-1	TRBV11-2	TGTGCCAGCAGCCTTCTACGAGGGCAGGGGGGAAAACAGTTCTTC	CASSLLRGQGGKQFF
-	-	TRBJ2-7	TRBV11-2	TGTGCCAGCTGCTCGGGCAGCTCCTACGAGCAGTACTTC	CASCSGSSYEQYF
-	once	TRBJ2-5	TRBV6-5	TGTGCCAGCAGCCCGAGGGAGACCCAGTACTTC	CASSPRETQYF
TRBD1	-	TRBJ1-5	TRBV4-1	TGCGCCAGCAGCCAAGAACCAGGGGGATGGGGTCAGCCCCAGCATTTT	CASSQEPGGWGQPQHF
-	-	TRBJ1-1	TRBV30	TGTGCCTGGACCCTGGTTGGGGGGCTGGTGACTGAAGCTTTCTTT	CAWTLVGGLVTEAFF
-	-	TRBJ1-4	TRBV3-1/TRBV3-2	TGTGCCAGCAGCCAAGGGACGACAGCGTCAGTAAAACTGTTTTTT	CASSQGTTASVKLFF
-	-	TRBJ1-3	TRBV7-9	TGTGCCAGCAGCCCCGGCGGGAGCAGGGCTGGAAACACCATATATTTT	CASSPGGSRAGNTIYF
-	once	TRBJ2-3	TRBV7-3	TGTGCCAGCAGCTCCGGCCGGGGGCCCACAGATACGCAGTATTTT	CASSSGRGPTDTQYF
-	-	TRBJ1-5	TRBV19	TGTGCCAGCCGAAACGGCGGGGACAATTATAGCAATCAGCCCCAGCATTTT	CASRNGGDNYSNQPQHF
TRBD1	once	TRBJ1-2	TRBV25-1	TGTGCCAGCAGCACAGGGGGCCGCGACTATGGCTACACCTTC	CASSTGGRDYGYTF
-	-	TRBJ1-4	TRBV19	TGTGCCAGTAGTATAGGCGTTGCAACTAATGAAAAACTGTTTTTT	CASSIGVATNEKLFF
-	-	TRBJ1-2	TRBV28	TGTGCCAGCAATGGTTTGGACGGCGGGTATGGCTACACCTTC	CASNGLDGGYGYTF
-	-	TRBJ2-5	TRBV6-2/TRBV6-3	TGTGCCAGCAGCTACTCAATGCTCCTCACAGAGACCCAGTACTTC	CASSYSMLLTETQYF
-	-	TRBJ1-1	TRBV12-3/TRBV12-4	TGTGCCAGCGGAGAGGGACGGCGTGGAGGAGCTTTCTTT	CASGEGRRGGAFF
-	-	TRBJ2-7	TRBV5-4	TGTGCCAGCAGCTTGCGCACGACAGGAGGCCACGAGCAGTACTTC	CASSLRTTGGHEQYF
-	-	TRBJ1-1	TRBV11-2	TGTGCCAGCAGCTTAGCGGCAGGAAACACTGAAGCTTTCTTT	CASSLAAGNTEAFF
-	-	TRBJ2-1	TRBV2	TGTGCCAGCAGTGATCTTGGTGGGGGATACTCCTACAATGAGCAGTTCTTC	CASSDLGGGYSYNEQFF
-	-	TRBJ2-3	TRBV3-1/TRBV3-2	TGTGCCAGCAGCCTACTAAGCGGCACAGATACGCAGTATTTT	CASSLLSGTDTQYF